This T cell receptor beta chain was recorded in a study of OX40 agonist ivuxolimab in advanced cancers. Data came from immunoSEQ multiplex PCR; TCRdb stores just in-frame clones and leaves some out. The sample lists 72,000 or so clones, roughly 89% occurring once. In the case of this clone: Its antigen remains unidentified.

This CDR3 has 16 residues. V lost 5 bases and J lost 5; bases outside the gene matches: 10. The germline V gene encodes CDR1 SEHNR and CDR2 FQNEAQ (reference sequence). Whole-study results and caveats: The specificity for antigen of the expanded peripheral T cells was not determined. With doses of 0.1 to 3.0 mg/kg, CD4+ and CD8+ blood T cells had undergone clonal expansion by week 6.

This chain joins TRBV7-9 and TRBJ2-5; 11 positions match TRBD1. The source of this sequence is an adult with an advanced solid tumor such as melanoma, head and neck, liver or kidney cancer. Specimen: CD4+ or CD8+ T cells sorted from blood, collected in a trial of the OX40 agonist ivuxolimab. CDR3 nucleotide sequence: TGTGCCAGCAGCCCCCTTTGGACAGGGGGCTTGGAGACCCAGTACTTC. Its protein product is CASSPLWTGGLETQYF.